The 18 T cell receptor beta chains below come from one sample, sequenced in a study of cytomegalovirus exposure and HLA in healthy donors (dated by TCRdb to about 2017). Libraries were made using the immunoSEQ multiplex PCR assay. A mixture of 60 forward primers for TCR Vbeta segments and 13 reverse primers for TCR Jbeta segments was used in the multiplex PCR. What TCRdb holds here is the immuneACCESS table cut down to in-frame rearrangements. Part of the clones is not present; checked against another copy, under half of the missing clones reflect an unresolved V gene, and the others are unexplained. A total of roughly 100,000 clones appear in this sample, 69% of them only once. Of the sample, approximately 3% is held by the ten largest clones. Sequenced sample: PBMCs. These receptors originate from a man aged 25-45 years in good health and CMV-seronegative.

The rearrangement uses TRBV15 and TRBJ2-1, with 8 bases lining up with TRBD2. From germline, CDR1 is LNHNV and CDR2 YYDKDF (reference sequence). J gave up 4 bases and V 4 bases, and 15 bases lay outside the gene matches. This CDR3 contains 18 residues. CDR3 in DNA: TGTGCCACCAGCATACCGCCGGGCGTAGCGGGGACATACAATGAGCAGTTCTTC. It is translated as CATSIPPGVAGTYNEQFF.

The chain links TRBV7-2 to TRBJ1-5; 8 bases align to TRBD1. V was clipped by 5 bases and J by 6 bases; unmatched bases: 6. Germline assignment: CDR1 SGHTA and CDR2 FQGNSA. The CDR3 spans 14 residues. In DNA form, the CDR3 reads TGTGCCAGCAGCCCCGGACAGGGCTTTCAGCCCCAGCATTTT. Translation gives CASSPGQGFQPQHF.

V is TRBV2 and J is TRBJ2-7; 7 positions match TRBD2. Per the germline V gene, CDR1 is SNHLY and CDR2 is FYNNEI. The CDR3 is made up of 14 amino acids. The trim removed 0 bases at V and 3 bases at J, leaving 2 bases unmatched. In nucleotides, the CDR3 is TGTGCCAGCAGTGAAGCGGGGGGGGTCTACGAGCAGTACTTC. Its protein is CASSEAGGVYEQYF.

This clone was observed a handful of times. The chain couples TRBV6-6 to TRBJ2-7, with 14 bases aligning to TRBD2. Germline lookup yields CDR1 MNHNY and CDR2 SVGAGI (reference sequence). V shed 2 bases and J 6 bases; nucleotides not matched to a gene: 0. The CDR3 length is 14 residues. CDR3 protein: CASSYGTSGSEQYF. The CDR3 coding sequence is TGTGCCAGCAGTTACGGGACTAGCGGGAGCGAGCAGTACTTC.

This chain connects TRBV5-6 to TRBJ1-2; D unresolved. This CDR3 comprises 15 residues. V shed 3 bases and J shed 1 base, with 13 bases lying between them. The germline V gene has CDR1 SGHDT and CDR2 YYEEEE. The CDR3, as DNA: TGTGCCAGCAGCTATGGCGGACTGTTTAACTATGGCTACACCTTC. Translation: CASSYGGLFNYGYTF.

This sequence joins TRBV2 and TRBJ2-5, with TRBD1 matching over 8 bases. The V gene's germline CDR1 is SNHLY and CDR2 FYNNEI. With 6 bases clipped from V and 4 bases from J, the junction kept 7 bases outside the gene matches. There are 14 residues in the CDR3. For the CDR3, the DNA is TGTGCCAGCAGGAGACAGGGGATGGGAGAGACCCAGTACTTC. It translates to CASRRQGMGETQYF.

The gene calls are TRBV6-6 and TRBJ2-7; weak D call: TRBD1 (6 bases). Trimming removed 6 bases at V and 4 bases at J, with 10 bases between. CDR1 is MNHNY, CDR2 SVGAGI, per germline (reference sequence). This CDR3 has 12 residues. Written as DNA, the CDR3 is TGTGCCAGCAGAGCAACAGGGTACGAGCAGTACTTC. This encodes CASRATGYEQYF.

The chain joins TRBV4-2 to TRBJ2-1; the match to TRBD2 covers 7 bases. This CDR3 is 15 amino acids long. The trim removed 2 bases at V and 8 bases at J, leaving 9 bases unmatched. The germline V gene encodes CDR1 LGHNA and CDR2 YNFKEQ. The CDR3 loop is CASSQSRREQDEQFF. Here the CDR3 DNA reads TGTGCCAGCAGCCAATCTCGGCGGGAGCAAGATGAGCAGTTCTTC.

This chain joins TRBV19 and TRBJ1-3; D is uncertain. The CDR3 covers 13 residues. Germline CDR1 and CDR2: LNHDA and SQIVND (reference sequence). Trimming removed 5 bases at V and 4 bases at J, with 9 bases between. The CDR3 is CASSPSPGNTIYF. The CDR3 DNA reads as TGTGCCAGTAGTCCGTCCCCGGGAAACACCATATATTTT.

This clone was seen only a few times. The rearrangement joins TRBV25-1 to TRBJ2-5; a possible D gene is TRBD1 (5 bases). V gave up 1 base and J gave up 2 bases, with 11 bases separating them. This CDR3 is built from 15 residues. Germline lookup yields CDR1 MGHDK and CDR2 SYGVNS. CDR3 sequence reads: CASSELADRQETQYF. CDR3 DNA: TGTGCCAGCAGTGAATTAGCTGACAGACAAGAGACCCAGTACTTC.

This rearrangement joins TRBV28 to TRBJ2-7; possible D gene TRBD1, 5 bases. The CDR3 consists of 14 residues. Germline assignment: CDR1 MDHEN and CDR2 SYDVKM. V was clipped by 6 bases and J by 6 bases, with 18 bases between them. The CDR3 reads CASRFPDKTGEQYF. The CDR3 bases are TGTGCCAGCAGGTTCCCGGACAAAACGGGCGAGCAGTACTTC.

This chain links TRBV28 with TRBJ1-1; maybe TRBD1 (5 bases). This CDR3 spans 15 amino acids. V was trimmed by 1 base and J by 0 bases, leaving 9 bases between them. CDR1 MDHEN and CDR2 SYDVKM come from the germline V gene. The CDR3 DNA reads as TGTGCCAGCAGTTTATCGGCGACAGTGAACACTGAAGCTTTCTTT. This gives the protein CASSLSATVNTEAFF.

CDR3 nucleotides: TGCGCCAGCAGCCAAGATCGGGAGTGGGCGGGAGAAAAACTGTTTTTT. It yields the protein CASSQDREWAGEKLFF. The rearrangement links TRBV4-3 to TRBJ1-4; no definite D call. The germline CDR1 and CDR2 sequences are LGHNA and YSLEER. V was pared by 0 bases and J by 8 bases, with 16 bases between. The CDR3 sequence is 16 residues long.

The chain combines TRBV7-2 with TRBJ1-1; D uncertain. There are 14 residues in the CDR3. Germline CDR1 SGHTA, CDR2 FQGNSA. V lost 7 bases and J lost 0, with 12 bases in between. CDR3 in amino acids: CASTRPTMNTEAFF. Here the CDR3 DNA reads TGTGCCAGCACCCGACCGACAATGAACACTGAAGCTTTCTTT.

This chain links TRBV6-5 with TRBJ1-2, with D uncertain. Germline-derived CDR1 and CDR2 are MNHEY and SVGAGI. Between the trimmed V and J ends, which lost 4 bases and 0 bases, there was a span of 12 bases. The CDR3 has 15 amino acids. Here the CDR3 reads CASSSQTPPNYGYTF. The CDR3 DNA is TGTGCCAGCAGTTCCCAGACACCTCCTAACTATGGCTACACCTTC.

The V and J genes are TRBV5-1 and TRBJ2-3, with D possibly being TRBD1 (6 bases). CDR1 SGHRS and CDR2 YFSETQ come from the germline V gene. This CDR3 region has 17 residues. V lost 0 bases and J lost 4, with 18 bases in between. CDR3 nucleotide sequence: TGCGCCAGCAGCTTGGCCTATGGGGGCACGTCTGCAGATACGCAGTATTTT. As protein: CASSLAYGGTSADTQYF.

The V call is TRBV28, the J call TRBJ2-7; 8 bases are a match to TRBD1. The ends lost 5 bases at V and 3 bases at J; junction bases unmatched: 6. Germline CDR1 is MDHEN and CDR2 is SYDVKM. The CDR3 is made up of 14 amino acids. The CDR3 region is CASSVRTGYYEQYF. The CDR3 region has the DNA TGTGCCAGCAGTGTCCGGACAGGGTACTACGAGCAGTACTTC.

V gene TRBV5-6 combines with J gene TRBJ1-2; D is uncertain. V lost 0 bases, J lost 8 bases, and 14 bases lay in between. This CDR3 is built from 14 residues. In germline, CDR1 is SGHDT, CDR2 YYEEEE. This chain's CDR3 is CASSLGSLSWGYTF. In DNA form, the CDR3 reads TGTGCCAGCAGCTTGGGGTCGCTATCTTGGGGCTACACCTTC.